Listed below are T cell receptor beta chains from one sample, sequenced in a study of patients and donors after allogeneic stem cell transplantation. TCRdb fed the RT-PCR reads into MiXCR, producing one record per CDR3 protein. Of roughly 230,000 distinct CDR3 sequences in the sample, 13% to 15% are singletons; the top ten hold around 10%. The sample was blood, either unsorted or a sorted T cell fraction (not recorded which). These receptors were collected from a human donor who was either an allogeneic HSCT recipient or a stem cell or donor lymphocyte infusion donor (not recorded which). It is not recorded whose cells these are; they may come from a transplant donor. CDR3s leave out the opening cysteine and the closing phenylalanine or tryptophan. Size is stated for part of the rows, as once, few or many counts, or as a class when the clone is expanded.

V gene | CDR3 length | clone size | CDR3 protein
TRBV3-1 | 15 | few | ASSQDKIGVGTGELF
TRBV7-3 | 16 | few | ASSPTGAGFSGANVLT
TRBV5-4 | 12 | few | ASSWKGSTDTQY
TRBV6-1 | 13 | - | ASSSGQAGANVLT
TRBV30 | 10 | - | AWSVKGNEQF
TRBV29-1 | 10 | - | SGGLRGNEQY
TRBV19 | 11 | few | ASSIDLGVGCT
TRBV20-1 | 12 | many | SATKGAGDRGYT
TRBV3-1 | 15 | - | ASSPKDWAGSSYEQY
TRBV21-1 | 12 | - | ASSLTQNTGELF
TRBV15 | 12 | - | ATSRDLQDYEQY
TRBV15 | 14 | few | ATSSPGGSDNSPLH
TRBV5-1 | 12 | many | ASSMGTGTTEQY
TRBV5-1 | 14 | - | ASSAELGLATDTQY
TRBV7-8 | 11 | - | ASSDSRSLPQH
TRBV3-1 | 15 | - | ASSQDLRRISGNTIY
TRBV6-1 | 12 | - | ASSPPSGAGELF
TRBV20-1 | 14 | - | SASLTAELSQDTQY
TRBV30 | 10 | few | AWSVQLYGYT
TRBV20-1 | 15 | many | SARSGVRSAGVYEQY
TRBV18 | 12 | - | ASSPPAGDEKLF
TRBV5-1 | 14 | many | ASSSDPTGFGNEQY
TRBV15 | 17 | few | ATSRTAGVTPGYTEKLF
TRBV7-8 | 15 | - | ASSPRANRGGTGELF
TRBV11-1 | 15 | - | ASSPGTSGGYQETQY
TRBV9 | 12 | - | ASSVNPNTGELF
TRBV3-1 | 13 | few | ASSPIMEPHNEQF
TRBV6-1 | 12 | few | ASSSGLGTDEQY
TRBV5-1 | 12 | - | ASSSRPLQETQY
TRBV5-6 | 13 | - | ASSFLGPIPPRQY
TRBV24-1 | 16 | few | ATSDPPFGTGGGETQY
TRBV3-1 | 11 | many | ASSPDSNQPQH
TRBV20-1 | 15 | many | SAREGSKWSSYNEQF
TRBV30 | 11 | few | AWARGRDTEAF
TRBV7-2 | 13 | many | ASSLRTGENTEAF
TRBV12-3/TRBV12-4 | 12 | many | ASSERQGYEKLF